Listed below are T cell receptor beta chains from one sample, sequenced in a study of T cells in Graves' hyperthyroidism and ophthalmopathy. TCRdb recomputed calls from the multiplex PCR reads with MiXCR, one row per CDR3 protein. The sample holds hundreds of thousands of distinct CDR3 sequences; 35% are singletons and the top ten take around 30%. Source material: blood. Source of these receptors: a woman aged 40 to 50 with Graves' hyperthyroidism. The CDR3 runs from the conserved cysteine through the conserved F or W. D genes are given only for firm matches. Some rows mark clone size as missing; the rest say once, few, many or name a class of expanded clone.

TRBJ1-1	many	NA	TRBV19	TGTGCCAGTAGTATCATTGGGCAGATGAACACTGAAGCTTTCTTT	CASSIIGQMNTEAFF
TRBJ2-7	NA	TRBD2	TRBV11-2	TGTGCCGGCAGCCAAGATCGACGGGGGGTCTTCTACGAGCAGTACTTC	CAGSQDRRGVFYEQYF
TRBJ1-2	NA	NA	TRBV10-2	TGTGCCAGCAGAACCGGGACGGCCTATGGCTACACCTTC	CASRTGTAYGYTF
TRBJ1-5	NA	TRBD1	TRBV10-3	TGTGCCTGGAGCCGAGGGGGCTGGGAGCCCCAGCATTTT	CAWSRGGWEPQHF
TRBJ1-5	many	NA	TRBV7-6	TGTGCCAGCAGCTTGATAGATCAGCCCCAGCATTTT	CASSLIDQPQHF
TRBJ1-4	NA	NA	TRBV7-2	TGTGCCAGCAGCTTAAAAGGGGCAGGAGAAAAACTGTTTTTT	CASSLKGAGEKLFF
TRBJ2-7	many	TRBD2	TRBV20-1	TGCAGTGCTCCTCATAGCGGGGGCCACGAGCAGTACTTC	CSAPHSGGHEQYF
TRBJ2-7	NA	TRBD2	TRBV2	TGTGCCAGCAGTGCGCGGGAGAGGTACGAGCAGTACTTC	CASSARERYEQYF
TRBJ1-5	many	NA	TRBV7-2	TGTGCCAGCAGCCCGGGGGGGAAAGGCAATCAGCCCCAGCATTTT	CASSPGGKGNQPQHF
TRBJ1-5	many	TRBD1	TRBV7-8	TGTGCCAGCAGCTGGGGGACAGGGGAACAGCCCCAGCATTTT	CASSWGTGEQPQHF
TRBJ1-5	NA	NA	TRBV28	TGTGCCAGCAGCCTTACGACAGGATCCCAGCATTTT	CASSLTTGSQHF
TRBJ1-2	few	NA	TRBV7-2	TGTGCCAGCAGCTTATTCGGGGTTAACTATGGCTACACCTTC	CASSLFGVNYGYTF
TRBJ1-2	many	NA	TRBV12-3/TRBV12-4	TGTGCCAGCAACCCGGCGTGGAGCTATGGCTACACCTTC	CASNPAWSYGYTF
TRBJ1-1	many	NA	TRBV12-3/TRBV12-4	TGTGCCAGCAGCTTAGTTCCCCCAGGGGCTGAAGCTTTCTTT	CASSLVPPGAEAFF
TRBJ2-5	NA	NA	TRBV4-1	TGCGCCAGCAGCCAAGTCGGAACACTAGAGACCCAGTACTTC	CASSQVGTLETQYF
TRBJ1-6	NA	NA	TRBV11-1	TGTGCCAGCAGCTTAGCGGGGGCAGGAAATTCACCCCTCCACTTT	CASSLAGAGNSPLHF
TRBJ2-1	NA	TRBD2	TRBV11-2	TGTGCCAGCAGCTTTCGACTAGCGGGGGGGCCGTTAGAGCAGTTCTTC	CASSFRLAGGPLEQFF
TRBJ1-2	many	NA	TRBV7-2	TGTGCCAGCACCCTAGTCAGGGTGGGTGGCTACACCTTC	CASTLVRVGGYTF
TRBJ1-5	many	NA	TRBV6-2/TRBV6-3	TGTGCCAGCACCGATCGCCAGACCCAGCATTTT	CASTDRQTQHF
TRBJ1-5	few	NA	TRBV7-2	TGTGCCAGCAGCTTAAGGGCGGGCAATCAGCCCCAGCATTTT	CASSLRAGNQPQHF